This TCR beta chain was obtained from a study of blood T cell repertoires in COVID-19. Study details: Acute and convalescent COVID-19 specimens originated in the United States, Italy and Spain. PBMCs, B-cell-depleted T cells, or T cells provided the cDNA or gDNA that made up the material.

The authors' processing: Estimates of nucleated cell counts were drawn from the amplification of reference gene primers. Produced via immunoSEQ multiplex PCR; TCRdb's table is partial and in-frame only. Clone size and V and J calls were adopted from that table, with D and trimming inferred from the DNA. This sample yields 18,000 or so clones, of which roughly 88% are seen a single time; 8.5% to 10% belongs to the top ten. Source material: peripheral blood. This receptor was obtained from a man aged 40-50 years with active COVID-19.

CDR3 in amino acids: CASSLPPGSRGETQYF. For the CDR3, the DNA is TGTGCCAGCAGTTTGCCTCCCGGGAGTCGGGGAGAGACCCAGTACTTC. The chain carries TRBV6-2 or TRBV6-3 and TRBJ2-5; perhaps TRBD2 as D (6 bases). Trimming removed 4 bases at V and 4 bases at J, with 19 bases between. CDR3 length equals 16 residues. Germline loops: CDR1 MNHEY, CDR2 SVGEGT.